This record covers a single T cell receptor (beta chain). TCRdb's copy holds only in-frame clones and misses some; the assay was immunoSEQ multiplex PCR. The profile covers hundreds of thousands of clones, with roughly 90% appearing a single time and less than 9.5% taken by the ten largest. This sample is drawn from a study of blood T cell repertoires in COVID-19. Whole-study context: Both acute and convalescent COVID-19 samples were obtained from the United States, Italy and Spain.

V was cut by 5 bases and J by 15 bases, with 14 bases left in between. In germline, CDR1 is SGHTA, CDR2 FQGNSA. CDR3 length equals 11 residues. This TCR derives from a woman aged 25-40 years who had recovered from COVID-19. Input material: PBMCs or T cells enriched from blood (not recorded which). The chain carries TRBV7-2 and TRBJ2-1, with D possibly matching TRBD2 (6 bases). This CDR3 is CASSPGLGLFF. DNA of the CDR3: TGTGCCAGCAGCCCGGGACTTGGCTTGTTCTTC.